These T cell receptor beta chains were read from a single sample in a study of shared clonotypes between healthy human individuals. Data came from immunoSEQ multiplex PCR; TCRdb stores just in-frame clones and leaves some out. The repertoire holds around 600,000 clones, approximately 95% seen once, with over 0.09% in the top ten. The sample consisted of naive CD8+ T cells sorted from blood. The receptors derive from a woman aged 25 to 39 in good health. Each CDR3 is given with its conserved first and last residue. A D gene is named only where the DNA matches it firmly. Size is stated for part of the rows, as once, few or many counts, or as a class when the clone is expanded.

TRBJ2-7,.,.,TRBV10-3,CAISGSYEQYF,TGTGCCATCTCAGGGTCCTACGAGCAGTACTTC
TRBJ2-7,.,.,TRBV6-6,CASSYVGYEQYF,TGTGCCAGCAGTTACGTGGGCTACGAGCAGTACTTC
TRBJ1-1,.,TRBD1,TRBV6-1,CASSEDRGFMNTEAFF,TGTGCCAGCAGTGAGGACAGGGGGTTCATGAACACTGAAGCTTTCTTT
TRBJ2-7,.,TRBD2,TRBV6-5,CASRLAGGRNEQYF,TGTGCCAGCAGGTTAGCGGGAGGGCGAAACGAGCAGTACTTC
TRBJ1-2,.,TRBD1,TRBV27,CASSPTPGTGVGYTF,TGTGCCAGCAGCCCCACTCCCGGGACAGGGGTCGGCTACACCTTC
TRBJ1-3,.,.,TRBV2,CASSEFSGNTIYF,TGTGCCAGCAGCGAATTCTCTGGAAACACCATATATTTT
TRBJ2-7,.,TRBD1,TRBV7-3,CASSSTGAGEQYF,TGTGCCAGCAGCTCCACAGGGGCCGGCGAGCAGTACTTC
TRBJ2-1,.,.,TRBV7-9,CASSLNSRGEQFF,TGTGCCAGCAGCTTAAATTCGAGGGGTGAGCAGTTCTTC
TRBJ1-1,once,TRBD1,TRBV6-5,CASKGQRNTEAFF,TGTGCCAGCAAGGGACAGCGTAACACTGAAGCTTTCTTT
TRBJ2-6,.,.,TRBV5-1,CASSLIQAGANVLTF,TGCGCCAGCAGCTTGATCCAAGCTGGGGCCAACGTCCTGACTTTC
TRBJ2-7,once,.,TRBV9,CASARNRWPRAEQYF,TGTGCCAGCGCTCGAAACCGATGGCCCCGGGCCGAGCAGTACTTC
TRBJ1-4,.,TRBD1,TRBV6-5,CASSYGQGDEKLFF,TGTGCCAGCAGTTACGGGCAGGGGGACGAAAAACTGTTTTTT
TRBJ1-4,.,TRBD1,TRBV9,CASSEGTGDEKLFF,TGTGCCAGCAGCGAGGGGACAGGGGATGAAAAACTGTTTTTT
TRBJ2-5,.,.,TRBV2,CASRTVAGETQYF,TGTGCCAGCAGGACCGTCGCGGGAGAGACCCAGTACTTC
TRBJ1-6,.,.,TRBV6-4,CASSDSAGGSPLHF,TGTGCCAGCAGTGACTCGGCCGGGGGGTCACCCCTCCACTTT
TRBJ1-2,.,TRBD1,TRBV6-5,CASSYSQGAGYTF,TGTGCCAGCAGTTACAGCCAGGGGGCTGGCTACACCTTC
TRBJ1-1,.,.,TRBV9,CASSVELGNTEAFF,TGTGCCAGCAGCGTAGAGCTGGGGAACACTGAAGCTTTCTTT
TRBJ2-5,.,TRBD2,TRBV7-2,CASSSRGTSKGGQETQYF,TGTGCCAGCAGCTCGCGCGGGACTAGCAAAGGGGGCCAAGAGACCCAGTACTTC
TRBJ2-2,.,TRBD2,TRBV5-1,CASSWTSGMESGELFF,TGCGCCAGCAGCTGGACTAGCGGGATGGAGTCCGGGGAGCTGTTTTTT
TRBJ1-5,.,TRBD1,TRBV7-9,CASSFTGQGWDQPQHF,TGTGCCAGCAGCTTCACAGGACAGGGTTGGGATCAGCCCCAGCATTTT
TRBJ2-7,.,.,TRBV30,CAWMSTFPYSYEQYF,TGTGCCTGGATGTCGACATTCCCCTACTCCTACGAGCAGTACTTC
TRBJ1-2,.,.,TRBV11-2,CASSEGTANLYGYTF,TGTGCCAGCAGCGAAGGGACGGCGAACTTGTATGGCTACACCTTC
TRBJ2-1,.,.,TRBV19,CASTGGRREQFF,TGTGCCAGCACTGGGGGGAGAAGGGAGCAGTTCTTC
TRBJ2-1,.,TRBD1,TRBV28,CASSLGTGDFGEQFF,TGTGCCAGCAGTTTGGGGACAGGGGACTTCGGTGAGCAGTTCTTC
TRBJ2-5,.,.,TRBV4-1,CASSLRRTETQYF,TGCGCCAGCAGCCTGAGAAGGACCGAGACCCAGTACTTC
TRBJ1-2,.,TRBD1,TRBV19,CASADRSHYGYTF,TGTGCCAGCGCGGACAGGAGCCACTATGGCTACACCTTC
TRBJ2-7,.,.,TRBV5-1,CASSLAVETAYYEQYF,TGCGCCAGCAGCTTGGCCGTAGAGACAGCCTACTACGAGCAGTACTTC
TRBJ2-3,.,.,TRBV11-2,CASSPVAERGTDTQYF,TGTGCCAGCAGCCCGGTAGCGGAAAGGGGCACAGATACGCAGTATTTT
TRBJ2-5,.,.,TRBV28,CASSFSPGTQYF,TGTGCCAGCAGTTTCTCACCTGGGACCCAGTACTTC
TRBJ2-7,.,.,TRBV5-6,CASSFSGTRIYEQYF,TGTGCCAGCAGCTTTTCTGGGACAAGAATCTACGAGCAGTACTTC
TRBJ2-1,.,.,TRBV9,CASSVDLSSYNEQFF,TGTGCCAGCAGCGTAGACCTGAGCTCCTACAATGAGCAGTTCTTC